In this sample, the clone carrying this TCR beta chain turned up many times. This entry belongs to a study of CD8 T cells in ankylosing spondylitis. Library preparation for TCR beta used quantitative 5'-RACE with molecular barcodes. TCRdb processed the 5' RACE reads anew with MiXCR; each CDR3 protein has one entry. The sample lists 200,000 to 250,000 distinct CDR3 sequences, over 8.5% seen once, with less than 7% in the top ten. Germline V CDR1 and CDR2: SGHRS, YFSETQ. Trimming at V came to 5 bases and at J to 6 bases, leaving 6 bases not matched to a gene. The CDR3 runs to 15 residues. This rearrangement joins TRBV5-1 to TRBJ2-1; 12 nucleotides agree with TRBD2. The sequence came from a male donor with ankylosing spondylitis or in good health (not recorded which). The specimen was blood, either unsorted or a sorted T cell fraction (not recorded which). The DNA for the CDR3 is TGCGCCAGCAGGCCGGGACTAGCGGGCCCCAATGAGCAGTTCTTC. This encodes CASRPGLAGPNEQFF.